This TCR beta chain came from a study of blood T cell repertoires in COVID-19. Overall study context: The United States, Italy and Spain were the sources of the acute and convalescent COVID-19 samples.

Germline trimming cut 5 bases from V and 5 bases from J; bases unmatched to any gene: 7. CDR3 length: 14 residues. Germline-derived CDR1 and CDR2 are MDHEN and SYDVKM. Generated by immunoSEQ multiplex PCR, the TCRdb table keeps only in-frame clones and is missing some. This table has 350,000 to 400,000 clones, approximately 87% appearing once. The sequenced material came from PBMCs or T cells enriched from blood (not recorded which). The rearrangement links TRBV28 to TRBJ1-1; 8 nucleotides align to TRBD1. The source is a man aged 40-49 years in a cohort exposed to, infected with or recovered from COVID-19 (not recorded which). The CDR3 region has the DNA TGTGCCAGCAGTGACGTAACAGGGGGGACTGAAGCTTTCTTT. Protein: CASSDVTGGTEAFF.